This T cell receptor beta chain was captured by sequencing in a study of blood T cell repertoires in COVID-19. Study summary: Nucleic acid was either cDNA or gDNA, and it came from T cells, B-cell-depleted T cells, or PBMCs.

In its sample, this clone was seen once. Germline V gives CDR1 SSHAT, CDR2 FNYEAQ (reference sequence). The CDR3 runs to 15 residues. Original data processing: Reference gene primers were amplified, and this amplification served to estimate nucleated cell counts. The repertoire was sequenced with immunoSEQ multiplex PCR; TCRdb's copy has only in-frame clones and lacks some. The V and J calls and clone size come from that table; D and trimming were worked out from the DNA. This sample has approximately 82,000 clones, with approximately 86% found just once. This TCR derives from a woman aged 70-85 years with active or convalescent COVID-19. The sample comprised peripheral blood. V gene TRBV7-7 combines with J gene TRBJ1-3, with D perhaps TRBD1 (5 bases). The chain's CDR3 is CASPGGALGGNTIYF. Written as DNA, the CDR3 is TGTGCTAGCCCGGGAGGGGCGTTGGGTGGAAACACCATATATTTT.